These 5 T cell receptor beta chains originate from one sample sequenced in a study of shared clonotypes between healthy human individuals. Here immunoSEQ multiplex PCR was the method, and the copy in TCRdb shows in-frame clones only, minus some. The data contain 2 million to 2.5 million clones, around 95% of them singletons. The sample was naive CD4+ T cells sorted from blood. Subset denoted: CD45RA+ positively selected. These receptors came from a man aged 18 to 35 in good health.

A word on this clone: Other nucleotide sequences in the sample specify the same CDR3. This sequence joins TRBV18 and TRBJ1-1, with D unresolved. The V gene lost 2 bases and the J gene lost 2 bases, with 6 bases spanning the gap. The V gene's germline CDR1 is KGHSH and CDR2 LQKENI. The CDR3 is 13 amino acids. The CDR3 region is CASSPNGNTEAFF. CDR3 sequence (DNA): TGTGCCAGCTCACCAAACGGTAACACTGAAGCTTTCTTT.

V and J are TRBV11-2 and TRBJ2-4; D might be TRBD1 (6 bases). Deletions cut 2 bases from V and 8 bases from J, with 13 bases between. CDR1 SGHAT and CDR2 FQNNGV come from the germline V gene. The CDR3 runs to 14 residues. CDR3 bases: TGTGCCAGCAGCTTAAACAGGGCTAGGGACATTCAGTACTTC. Amino acid sequence: CASSLNRARDIQYF.

V is TRBV18 and J is TRBJ2-3; 16 bases map to TRBD2. Unmatched junction bases numbered 9, after V lost 6 bases and J lost 3 bases. The CDR3 is made up of 18 amino acids. CDR1 is KGHSH and CDR2 is LQKENI in the germline V gene. The CDR3 is CASSLGLAGGPETDTQYF. CDR3 nucleotide sequence: TGTGCCAGCTCGCTGGGACTAGCGGGGGGGCCCGAAACAGATACGCAGTATTTT.

V gene TRBV5-1 combines with J gene TRBJ1-6, with D possibly TRBD1 on 6 matching bases. The ends were cut back, 4 bases at V and 9 bases at J, with 20 bases in the middle. Germline assignment: CDR1 SGHRS and CDR2 YFSETQ. CDR3 size: 16 residues. The CDR3 coding sequence is TGCGCCAGCAGCCTCGAATACAGGGCTCGGAGTTCACCCCTCCACTTT. As protein: CASSLEYRARSSPLHF.

This clone was found once. The J gene is TRBJ2-1, the V gene TRBV10-3; D perhaps matches TRBD2 (6 bases). The CDR3 is 16 amino acids. The ends were cut back, 2 bases at V and 1 base at J, with 12 bases in the middle. CDR1 and CDR2 from the germline V gene are ENHRY and SYGVKD. CDR3: CAISENPSGSYNEQFF. The CDR3 DNA reads as TGTGCCATCAGTGAGAATCCGAGCGGGTCCTACAATGAGCAGTTCTTC.